A single sample is the source of the 3 T cell receptor beta chains below, sequenced in a study of blood T cell repertoires in COVID-19. Assay used: immunoSEQ multiplex PCR; TCRdb lists only in-frame clones, some missing. The sample lists roughly 60,000 clones, roughly 85% occurring once. The specimen sequenced was peripheral blood. The receptors originated from a human donor in a cohort sampled during active COVID-19.

The chain recombines TRBV2 with TRBJ2-5, with 9 bases identical to TRBD2. Germline CDR1 SNHLY, CDR2 FYNNEI. The V segment lost 6 bases and the J segment 5 bases; nucleotides outside the gene matches: 10. This CDR3 region has 15 residues. CDR3 region: CASRDLAGASETQYF. CDR3 DNA sequence: TGTGCCAGCAGGGATTTAGCGGGGGCTTCGGAGACCCAGTACTTC.

In this sample, this clone turned up once. This chain links TRBV19 with TRBJ1-3; possible D gene TRBD1, 6 bases. Germline values: CDR1 LNHDA, CDR2 SQIVND (reference sequence). V lost 7 bases and J lost 3, with 13 bases in between. The CDR3 totals 14 residues. The CDR3 reads CASKQGLNGNTIYF. The CDR3 DNA follows: TGTGCCAGTAAGCAGGGGTTAAATGGAAACACCATATATTTT.

The rearrangement uses TRBV3-1 (or the pseudogene TRBV3-2) and TRBJ2-1; the D gene is possibly TRBD2 (6 bases). The CDR3 extends over 16 amino acids. The V gene lost 4 bases and the J gene lost 9 bases, with 22 bases spanning the gap. Per germline, CDR1 LGHDT and CDR2 YNNKEL (reference sequence). CDR3 sequence reads: CASSLWGEGVHGEQFF. The CDR3 DNA reads as TGTGCCAGCAGCCTTTGGGGGGAAGGGGTTCACGGTGAGCAGTTCTTC.